This T cell receptor beta chain stems from a study of control samples from healthy donors and cancer patients. This table comes from immunoSEQ multiplex PCR, and its TCRdb copy is limited to in-frame clones, with some not included. The sample holds under 110,000 clones, 85% to 90% seen once. This CDR3 contains 14 residues. Trimming removed 2 bases at V and 8 bases at J, with 12 bases between. Germline CDR1 reads MDHEN; CDR2 reads SYDVKM. The TCR sequence derives from a man under 40 in good health. The chain joins TRBV28 to TRBJ1-4; D gene ambiguous. Sequencing used blood. The DNA of the CDR3 is TGTGCCAGCAGTTTAGGGCAGGTCTTCGAAAAACTGTTTTTT. Protein: CASSLGQVFEKLFF.